One and the same sample provided the 21 T cell receptor beta chains below, sequenced in a study of shared clonotypes between healthy human individuals. Generated by immunoSEQ multiplex PCR, the TCRdb table keeps only in-frame clones and is missing some. The sample lists millions of clones; about 95% were seen once. Only CD45RO-negative cells positively selected for CCR7 counted as naive CD8 cells, so terminally differentiated effector memory CD45RA+ cells were excluded. The sequenced sample consisted of naive CD8+ T cells sorted from blood. The receptors come from a man aged 18 to 29 in good health.

The chain carries TRBV10-2 and TRBJ2-2, with D possibly TRBD1 on 5 matching bases. There are 16 residues in the CDR3. Germline CDR1 reads WSHSY; CDR2 reads SAAADI. Trimming cost V 2 bases and J 0 bases, with 10 bases left between them. The CDR3 reads CASSEIPGSNTGELFF. The CDR3 coding sequence is TGCGCCAGCAGTGAGATACCAGGGTCGAACACCGGGGAGCTGTTTTTT.

With respect to this clone: Other DNA sequences in the sample encode the same CDR3. This chain joins TRBV6-5 and TRBJ2-7; a weak D match, TRBD2 (6 bases). The germline V and J ends were trimmed by 0 bases and 0 bases, with 9 bases remaining between them. The CDR3 covers 15 residues. The germline gives CDR1 MNHEY, CDR2 SVGAGI. The CDR3 DNA sequence: TGTGCCAGCAGTTACTCTAGCGGAAGCTCCTACGAGCAGTACTTC. Translating it yields CASSYSSGSSYEQYF.

DNA of the CDR3: TGCGCCAGCAGCCCAGATGGGACTAGGGATTACGAGCAGTACTTC. Its protein is CASSPDGTRDYEQYF. The rearrangement joins TRBV4-1 to TRBJ2-7; 8 bases match TRBD2. Trimming cost V 4 bases and J 4 bases; bases outside gene matches: 9. The CDR3 covers 15 residues. Germline CDR1 is MGHRA and CDR2 is YSYEKL.

This clone was counted a single time. Other DNA sequences of this sample code for an identical CDR3. This sequence joins TRBV27 and TRBJ2-7; no reliable D call. Germline V gene data show CDR1 as MNHEY and CDR2 as SMNVEV (reference sequence). The ends were cut back, 2 bases at V and 1 base at J, with 6 bases in the middle. There are 13 residues in the CDR3. The CDR3 nucleotides read TGTGCCAGCAGTTTAACCGGGTCCTACGAGCAGTACTTC. Its translation is CASSLTGSYEQYF.

The chain employs TRBV18 and TRBJ2-1; 9 bases are shared with TRBD1. Germline lookup yields CDR1 KGHSH and CDR2 LQKENI. V gave up 11 bases and J gave up 1 base; unmatched junction bases: 9. The CDR3 has 15 amino acids. The DNA for the CDR3 is TGTGCCGGATGGACCGGGACAGGGTCCTACAATGAGCAGTTCTTC. Protein sequence: CAGWTGTGSYNEQFF. Based on the CDR3 plus reference TRBV18 and TRBJ2-1, the full variable domain is NAGVMQNPRHLVRRRGQEARLRCSPMKGHSHVYWYRQLPEEGLKFMVYLQKENIIDESGMPKERFSAEFPKEGPSILRIQQVVRGDSAAYFCAGWTGTGSYNEQFFGPGTRLTVL.

With respect to this clone: This specimen includes other DNA sequences encoding the same CDR3. The V call is TRBV13, the J call TRBJ2-7, with D unresolved. Deletions cut 4 bases from V and 0 bases from J, with 7 bases between. The CDR3 is 13 amino acids. From germline, CDR1 is PRHDT and CDR2 FYEKMQ (reference sequence). The chain's CDR3 is CASSSGGSYEQYF. The CDR3, as DNA: TGTGCCAGCAGCTCGGGTGGCTCCTACGAGCAGTACTTC.

The gene calls are TRBV2 and TRBJ2-1; 7 positions agree with TRBD2. CDR3 length: 15 amino acids. Germline CDR1 and CDR2: SNHLY and FYNNEI. J was trimmed by 7 bases and V by 4 bases; bases with no gene match: 10. CDR3 region: CASSVDSGLFNEQFF. The CDR3 DNA sequence: TGTGCCAGCAGTGTGGATAGCGGGCTATTTAATGAGCAGTTCTTC.

The table lists this clone with a count of one. The chain carries TRBV5-1 and TRBJ2-7, with unresolved D. Deletions cut 5 bases from V and 3 bases from J, with 9 bases between. Germline lookup yields CDR1 SGHRS and CDR2 YFSETQ. The CDR3 loop spans 12 amino acids. The CDR3 region is CASRLVGYEQYF. The CDR3 bases are TGCGCCAGCAGACTTGTAGGCTACGAGCAGTACTTC. Full variable domain (outside the CDR3, taken from reference TRBV5-1 and TRBJ2-7): KAGVTQTPRYLIKTRGQQVTLSCSPISGHRSVSWYQQTPGQGLQFLFEYFSETQRNKGNFPGRFSGRQFSNSRSEMNVSTLELGDSALYLCASRLVGYEQYFGPGTRLTVT.

The chain carries TRBV7-8 and TRBJ2-1; 10 bases are a match to TRBD2. The V segment lost 4 bases and the J segment 4 bases; nucleotides outside the gene matches: 7. CDR1 SGHVS and CDR2 FQNEAQ come from the germline V gene. This CDR3 has 16 amino acids. The CDR3 nucleotides are TGTGCCAGCAGCTCCGTGTTAGCGGGAGGTTACAATGAGCAGTTCTTC. Translating gives CASSSVLAGGYNEQFF.

The V call is TRBV10-3, the J call TRBJ2-5; 7 bases match TRBD1. Looked up from germline, CDR1 is ENHRY and CDR2 is SYGVKD. J gave up 1 base and V 6 bases, and 5 bases lay outside the gene matches. The CDR3 sequence is 14 residues long. CDR3 DNA sequence: TGTGCCATCAGGAAGACAGGGCCCCAAGAGACCCAGTACTTC. Protein sequence: CAIRKTGPQETQYF.

The chain joins TRBV2 to TRBJ1-5; tentatively, D is TRBD1 (6 bases). V lost 3 bases to trimming and J lost 7 bases, with 13 bases between them. The CDR3 extends over 14 amino acids. Germline V CDR1 and CDR2: SNHLY, FYNNEI. The chain's CDR3 is CASSDGGPNQPQHF. For the CDR3, the DNA is TGTGCCAGCAGTGATGGGGGCCCAAACCAGCCCCAGCATTTT.

V is TRBV7-6 and J is TRBJ2-5; 11 nucleotides align to TRBD2. Per germline, CDR1 SGHVS and CDR2 FNYEAQ. This CDR3 has 14 amino acids. V trimming: 5 bases; J trimming: 4 bases; junction bases outside the gene matches: 3. CDR3 coding DNA: TGTGCCAGCAGCCCCACTAGCGGGAGAGAGACCCAGTACTTC. Amino acid sequence: CASSPTSGRETQYF.

V is TRBV11-2 and J is TRBJ2-2, with 7 nucleotides matching TRBD1. The CDR3 consists of 14 residues. From germline, CDR1 is SGHAT and CDR2 FQNNGV. V lost 4 bases, J lost 3 bases, and 2 bases stayed unmatched. CDR3 sequence reads: CASSYTGDTGELFF. The CDR3 coding sequence is TGTGCCAGCAGCTACACAGGGGACACCGGGGAGCTGTTTTTT. Full variable domain (missing parts from reference TRBV11-2 and TRBJ2-2): EAGVAQSPRYKIIEKRQSVAFWCNPISGHATLYWYQQILGQGPKLLIQFQNNGVVDDSQLPKDRFSAERLKGVDSTLKIQPAKLEDSAVYLCASSYTGDTGELFFGEGSRLTVL.

The chain is built from TRBV7-6 and TRBJ1-2; possible D gene TRBD1, 6 bases. Trimming removed 0 bases from V and 8 bases from J, with 19 bases in between. The CDR3 is 16 residues long. Germline values: CDR1 SGHVS, CDR2 FNYEAQ. The CDR3 sequence is CASSLAAGAEYRGYTF. As DNA, the CDR3 is TGTGCCAGCAGCTTAGCGGCAGGGGCGGAGTATAGAGGCTACACCTTC.

The chain employs TRBV2 and TRBJ1-5; no clear D. The CDR3 is 14 residues long. Trimming took 4 bases from V and 7 from J, leaving 14 bases between them. From germline, CDR1 is SNHLY and CDR2 FYNNEI. This CDR3 reads CASSAGPPRQPQHF. CDR3 nucleotides: TGTGCCAGCAGTGCGGGTCCCCCTAGACAGCCCCAGCATTTT.

This clone was detected only once. This chain connects TRBV5-1 to TRBJ2-2; perhaps TRBD1 as D (6 bases). This CDR3 has 15 amino acids. Trimming stripped 3 bases from V and 2 bases from J, with 11 bases between. The V gene's germline CDR1 is SGHRS and CDR2 YFSETQ. This CDR3 is CASSWRTVNTGELFF. CDR3 in DNA: TGCGCCAGCAGCTGGAGGACAGTAAACACCGGGGAGCTGTTTTTT.

CDR3 amino acids: CASSLQGQGFGELFF. CDR3 DNA: TGTGCCAGCAGCCTCCAAGGACAGGGGTTCGGGGAGCTGTTTTTT. The rearrangement joins TRBV7-9 to TRBJ2-2, with TRBD1 matching over 9 bases. V lost 5 bases to trimming and J lost 7 bases; unmatched junction nucleotides: 8. Germline CDR1 and CDR2: SEHNR and FQNEAQ (reference sequence). The CDR3 spans 15 residues.

This clone appeared once. This rearrangement joins TRBV7-9 to TRBJ1-2; D ambiguous. Germline V gives CDR1 SEHNR, CDR2 FQNEAQ (reference sequence). V lost 5 bases and J 1 base, leaving 8 bases between the germline ends. CDR3 length equals 13 residues. The CDR3: CASSPSVNYGYTF. The CDR3 nucleotides read TGTGCCAGCAGCCCCAGCGTTAACTATGGCTACACCTTC. The complete variable domain, with remaining parts taken from reference TRBV7-9 and TRBJ1-2, reads DTGVSQNPRHKITKRGQNVTFRCDPISEHNRLYWYRQTLGQGPEFLTYFQNEAQLEKSRLLSDRFSAERPKGSFSTLEIQRTEQGDSAMYLCASSPSVNYGYTFGSGTRLTVV.

As to this clone: The sample contains more than one DNA sequence encoding this CDR3. The rearrangement joins TRBV9 to TRBJ2-7; TRBD2 aligns across 14 bases. J lost 6 bases, V lost 3 bases, and 2 bases had no gene match. This CDR3 spans 14 amino acids. Per germline, CDR1 SGDLS and CDR2 YYNGEE. CDR3 amino acids: CASSAGLAGGEQYF. The CDR3 DNA sequence: TGTGCCAGCAGCGCCGGACTAGCGGGAGGCGAGCAGTACTTC.

This chain links TRBV5-4 with TRBJ2-1, with 15 bases aligning to TRBD2. With V trimmed by 2 bases and J by 7 bases, 13 bases remained unmatched. Germline loops: CDR1 SGHNT, CDR2 YYREEE (reference sequence). There are 19 residues in the CDR3. This chain's CDR3 is CASSLGGLAGGGWLNEQFF. In DNA form, the CDR3 reads TGTGCCAGCAGCTTAGGAGGACTAGCGGGAGGGGGCTGGCTGAATGAGCAGTTCTTC.

The count of this clone is one. The chain links TRBV13 to TRBJ2-1, with 15 positions matching TRBD2. Germline V gene data show CDR1 as PRHDT and CDR2 as FYEKMQ (reference sequence). This CDR3 has 20 residues. V dropped 4 bases and J dropped 2; count of bases not matched to a gene: 12. CDR3 DNA: TGTGCCAGCAGCTCACGAATCGGACTAGCGGGAGGGCCTCCCTACAATGAGCAGTTCTTC. Translation gives CASSSRIGLAGGPPYNEQFF.